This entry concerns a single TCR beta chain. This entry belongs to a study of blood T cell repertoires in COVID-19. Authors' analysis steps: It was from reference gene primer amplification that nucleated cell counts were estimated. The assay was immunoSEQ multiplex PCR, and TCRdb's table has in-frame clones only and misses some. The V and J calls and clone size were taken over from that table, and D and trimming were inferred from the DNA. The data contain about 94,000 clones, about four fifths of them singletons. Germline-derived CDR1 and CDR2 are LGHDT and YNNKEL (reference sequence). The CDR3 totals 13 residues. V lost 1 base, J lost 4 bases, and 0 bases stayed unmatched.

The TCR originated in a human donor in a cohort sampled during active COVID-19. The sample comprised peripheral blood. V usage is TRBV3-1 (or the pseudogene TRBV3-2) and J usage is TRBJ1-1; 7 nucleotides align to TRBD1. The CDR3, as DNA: TGTGCCAGCAGCCAAGCAGGGGGCACTGAAGCTTTCTTT. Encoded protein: CASSQAGGTEAFF.